This TCR beta chain was recovered during a study of cytomegalovirus exposure and HLA in healthy donors. The CDR3 is 15 residues long. V gave up 4 bases and J gave up 4 bases, with 14 bases separating them. Germline V CDR1 and CDR2: SGHDN, FVKESK. It was with 60 Vbeta and 13 Jbeta primers that the PCR ran. Measured with immunoSEQ multiplex PCR; TCRdb has only the in-frame clones, and not every one. The sample yields some 99,000 clones, roughly 71% seen once. The chain carries TRBV14 and TRBJ1-3; D remains ambiguous. Sequenced sample: PBMCs. The receptor was isolated from a woman in her seventies in good health and CMV-seropositive. DNA for the CDR3: TGTGCCAGCAGCCTCAACATGGCCCGCGGAAACACCATATATTTT. Its protein product is CASSLNMARGNTIYF.